Detailed here is one TCR beta chain. Clones were sequenced by immunoSEQ multiplex PCR, and TCRdb holds only the in-frame ones, with some missing. The sample yields about 100,000 clones, 83% seen once. The sample comes from a study of radiotherapy plus CTLA-4 blockade in lung cancer. Study as a whole: Among patients, more than 15% showed objective responses, and over 30% had disease control.

CDR1 SGHVS and CDR2 FQNEAQ come from the germline V gene. After removal of 2 bases from V and 5 bases from J, the junction contained 8 bases not matched to a gene. This CDR3 is built from 15 residues. This TCR came from a human donor with non-small cell lung cancer who had stable disease on radiotherapy plus ipilimumab. Sequencing was performed on peripheral blood, taken from a patient treated with radiotherapy plus ipilimumab. This chain links TRBV7-8 with TRBJ2-5; 7 bases are shared with TRBD2. CDR3 protein: CASSLSTSAVETQYF. The CDR3 region has the DNA TGTGCCAGCAGCTTATCAACTAGCGCCGTCGAGACCCAGTACTTC.